These 12 T cell receptor beta chains were sequenced from one sample in a study of shared clonotypes between healthy human individuals. Method: immunoSEQ multiplex PCR; TCRdb's copy keeps in-frame clones and lacks some. The repertoire holds around 720,000 clones, around 73% seen once, with around 1.7% in the top ten. The sample comprised memory CD4+ T cells sorted from blood. The subset here: CD45RA-negative fraction. These receptors were collected from a woman aged 25 to 39 in good health.

This rearrangement joins TRBV5-8 to TRBJ2-1; D possibly corresponds to TRBD1 (6 bases). V was cut by 0 bases and J by 4 bases, with 11 bases left in between. The CDR3 runs to 15 residues. Germline values: CDR1 SGHTS, CDR2 YDEGEE. In DNA, the CDR3 is TGTGCCAGCAGCTTGGGCAGGGGTCGGTACAATGAGCAGTTCTTC. As protein: CASSLGRGRYNEQFF.

This clone was counted between two and nine times. The same CDR3 arises from other DNA sequences in this sample as well. This chain uses TRBV18 with TRBJ1-1; a weak D match, TRBD1 (5 bases). Trimming cost V 3 bases and J 4 bases, with 9 bases left between them. CDR3 length: 13 amino acids. The germline gives CDR1 KGHSH, CDR2 LQKENI. CDR3 region: CASSPGVGTEAFF. In nucleotides, the CDR3 is TGTGCCAGCTCACCGGGGGTCGGCACTGAAGCTTTCTTT.

Only one count was recorded for this clone. This chain joins TRBV19 and TRBJ1-1; unclear D gene. The V gene lost 3 bases and the J gene lost 4 bases, with 12 bases spanning the gap. The CDR3 runs 14 residues. The germline CDR1 and CDR2 sequences are LNHDA and SQIVND (reference sequence). The chain's CDR3 is CASSMSPVGTEAFF. The DNA of the CDR3 is TGTGCCAGTAGTATGAGTCCAGTCGGCACTGAAGCTTTCTTT.

The chain combines TRBV5-1 with TRBJ2-3, with 10 positions matching TRBD2. The germline V gene has CDR1 SGHRS and CDR2 YFSETQ. Losses at the gene ends were 2 bases for V and 2 bases for J; bases not matched to a gene: 5. The CDR3 contains 16 residues. DNA for the CDR3: TGCGCCAGCAGCTTCGGACTAGCGGATTTCACAGATACGCAGTATTTT. Protein: CASSFGLADFTDTQYF. Full variable domain (rest looked up from reference TRBV5-1 and TRBJ2-3): KAGVTQTPRYLIKTRGQQVTLSCSPISGHRSVSWYQQTPGQGLQFLFEYFSETQRNKGNFPGRFSGRQFSNSRSEMNVSTLELGDSALYLCASSFGLADFTDTQYFGPGTRLTVL.

V gene TRBV6-1 combines with J gene TRBJ1-2; 7 bases are a match to TRBD1. J was trimmed by 4 bases and V by 6 bases; bases with no gene match: 8. This CDR3 spans 14 amino acids. Germline V gene sequence: CDR1 MNHNS, CDR2 SASEGT. The CDR3: CASSMSDRFYGYTF. The DNA for the CDR3 is TGTGCCAGCAGCATGTCGGACAGGTTCTATGGCTACACCTTC.

The chain uses TRBV7-9 and TRBJ2-1; D is perhaps TRBD2 (6 bases). Between the trimmed V and J ends, which lost 1 base and 8 bases, there was a span of 18 bases. The CDR3 has 16 amino acids. Germline assignment: CDR1 SEHNR and CDR2 FQNEAQ (reference sequence). CDR3 in DNA: TGTGCCAGCAGCTTAGTGGTCGGGGGATTAGGGTATGAGCAGTTCTTC. This translates into CASSLVVGGLGYEQFF.

This rearrangement joins TRBV25-1 to TRBJ2-5, with 10 bases matching TRBD2. Per germline, CDR1 MGHDK and CDR2 SYGVNS. The CDR3 is 15 amino acids. The junction had 10 bases not matched to a gene; V was cut back by 7 bases and J by 5 bases. This CDR3 is CASMGAGGPYETQYF. DNA of the CDR3: TGTGCCAGCATGGGAGCGGGAGGGCCCTACGAGACCCAGTACTTC.

The V call is TRBV7-9, the J call TRBJ1-3; D not certain. The length of the CDR3 is 16 residues. V was shortened by 5 bases and J by 0 bases, with 14 bases between the two germline ends. The germline V gene has CDR1 SEHNR and CDR2 FQNEAQ (reference sequence). In DNA, the CDR3 is TGTGCCAGCAGCAACTTCAGGACCAACTCTGGAAACACCATATATTTT. This sequence encodes CASSNFRTNSGNTIYF.

CDR3 in amino acids: CASSLGAELDGYTF. The DNA of the CDR3 is TGTGCCAGCTCACTAGGTGCGGAGCTAGATGGCTACACCTTC. The chain carries TRBV18 and TRBJ1-2, with D hard to call. Germline CDR1 and CDR2: KGHSH and LQKENI. CDR3 length: 14 amino acids. V dropped 4 bases and J dropped 6 bases, with 15 bases sitting between them.

The chain couples TRBV7-8 to TRBJ1-2; 7 bases match TRBD1. CDR1 is SGHVS, CDR2 FQNEAQ, per germline. The CDR3 length is 12 residues. The ends lost 5 bases at V and 10 bases at J; junction bases unmatched: 7. The CDR3 sequence: CASSERTGSYTF. The CDR3 nucleotides are TGTGCCAGCAGCGAACGGACAGGCTCCTACACCTTC.

The chain joins TRBV9 to TRBJ2-1; 11 bases are a match to TRBD2. Germline V gene sequence: CDR1 SGDLS, CDR2 YYNGEE. The length of the CDR3 is 16 residues. The junction had 3 bases not matched to a gene; V was cut back by 0 bases and J by 4 bases. CDR3 loop: CASSVVGTSGYNEQFF. CDR3 coding DNA: TGTGCCAGCAGCGTAGTAGGGACTAGCGGATACAATGAGCAGTTCTTC.

The chain combines TRBV7-2 with TRBJ2-6; perhaps TRBD2 as D (7 bases). The CDR3 is made up of 18 amino acids. V shed 6 bases and J shed 0 bases, with 18 bases lying between them. The germline V gene encodes CDR1 SGHTA and CDR2 FQGNSA. The CDR3 sequence: CASRQGGGPISGANVLTF. As DNA, the CDR3 is TGTGCCAGCAGGCAAGGGGGGGGACCGATCTCTGGGGCCAACGTCCTGACTTTC.